The 26 T cell receptor beta chains listed next were all sequenced from one sample in a study of cytomegalovirus exposure and HLA in healthy donors. PCR used 60 Vbeta primers and 13 Jbeta primers. Here immunoSEQ multiplex PCR was the method, and the copy in TCRdb shows in-frame clones only, minus some. The table shows approximately 61,000 clones, with around 82% occurring only once. Input material: PBMCs. These receptors all come from a man aged 18 to 30 in good health and CMV-seropositive.

The rearrangement links TRBV5-4 to TRBJ2-2; 9 nucleotides agree with TRBD1. Germline V gene sequence: CDR1 SGHNT, CDR2 YYREEE (reference sequence). CDR3 length equals 16 residues. Trimming at V came to 0 bases and at J to 5 bases, leaving 5 bases not matched to a gene. CDR3 in DNA: TGTGCCAGCAGCTTGGCGGGACAGGGTTTTACCGGGGAGCTGTTTTTT. Protein sequence: CASSLAGQGFTGELFF.

V is TRBV6-5 and J is TRBJ1-1, with no clear D. V was cut by 4 bases and J by 4 bases, with 7 bases left in between. Germline CDR1 and CDR2: MNHEY and SVGAGI. The CDR3 is made up of 12 amino acids. The CDR3 sequence: CASSFGGTEAFF. In DNA form, the CDR3 reads TGTGCCAGCAGTTTCGGAGGCACTGAAGCTTTCTTT.

The chain links TRBV2 to TRBJ2-3; tentative D call: TRBD1 (6 bases). The CDR3 extends over 15 amino acids. The ends were cut back, 5 bases at V and 3 bases at J, with 15 bases in the middle. The germline V gene has CDR1 SNHLY and CDR2 FYNNEI. This CDR3 reads CASSKQGERTDTQYF. In DNA form, the CDR3 reads TGTGCCAGCAGTAAACAGGGTGAGAGGACAGATACGCAGTATTTT.

The gene calls are TRBV10-3 and TRBJ1-4; a possible D gene is TRBD1 (6 bases). CDR3 length: 14 amino acids. Per germline, CDR1 ENHRY and CDR2 SYGVKD. The V and J ends lost 10 bases and 5 bases respectively, with 17 bases between them. For the CDR3, the DNA is TGTGCCACCCAGACAGGCCCCGACAATGAAAAACTGTTTTTT. Translated: CATQTGPDNEKLFF.

The V call is TRBV30, the J call TRBJ1-2, with a weak D call TRBD1 (5 bases). The CDR3 extends over 13 amino acids. Per the germline V gene, CDR1 is GTSNPN and CDR2 is SVGIG (reference sequence). The V end was cut by 2 bases, the J end by 4 bases, with 11 bases between. The CDR3 reads CAWSRGDPYGYTF. The CDR3 DNA is TGTGCCTGGAGTCGGGGGGATCCCTATGGCTACACCTTC.

V gene TRBV29-1 combines with J gene TRBJ2-3, with TRBD2 identical over 8 bases. This CDR3 region has 13 residues. Germline V lookup: CDR1 SQVTM, CDR2 ANQGSEA. The V segment lost 6 bases and the J segment 2 bases; nucleotides outside the gene matches: 4. The CDR3 is CSVTSGYTDTQYF. The CDR3 DNA sequence: TGCAGCGTAACTAGCGGTTACACAGATACGCAGTATTTT.

This clone was detected once. V is TRBV7-9 and J is TRBJ2-1; D not certain. The CDR3 spans 14 residues. Germline loops: CDR1 SEHNR, CDR2 FQNEAQ (reference sequence). V lost 3 bases and J 8 bases, leaving 14 bases between the germline ends. DNA for the CDR3: TGTGCCAGCAGCTTTAGCAGATCCCCCCATGAGCAGTTCTTC. Translation: CASSFSRSPHEQFF.

This rearrangement joins TRBV10-3 to TRBJ2-1; no clear D. The germline gives CDR1 ENHRY, CDR2 SYGVKD. Trimming removed 2 bases at V and 16 bases at J, with 12 bases between. The CDR3 length is 11 residues. This CDR3 is CAISEDSFKFF. Here the CDR3 DNA reads TGTGCCATCAGTGAGGACTCCTTCAAATTCTTC.

J is TRBJ2-7 and V is TRBV30; tentative D call: TRBD1 (6 bases). Germline lookup yields CDR1 GTSNPN and CDR2 SVGIG (reference sequence). V shed 8 bases and J shed 5 bases, with 13 bases lying between them. This CDR3 spans 11 amino acids. CDR3 region: CARQGYDEQYF. The CDR3 DNA reads as TGTGCCCGCCAGGGGTACGACGAGCAGTACTTC.

This clone was detected only a few times. The chain uses TRBV6-6 and TRBJ2-5, with TRBD1 matching over 8 bases. Germline V lookup: CDR1 MNHNY, CDR2 SVGAGI (reference sequence). Germline trimming cut 8 bases from V and 5 bases from J; bases unmatched to any gene: 7. The CDR3 spans 13 residues. The CDR3 loop reads CASRLTGVETQYF. The CDR3, as DNA: TGTGCCAGCCGTCTGACAGGGGTCGAGACCCAGTACTTC.

The chain couples TRBV7-9 to TRBJ2-7, with D unclear. This CDR3 comprises 12 residues. Germline V lookup: CDR1 SEHNR, CDR2 FQNEAQ (reference sequence). Trimming left V 5 bases short and J 6 bases short, with 11 bases between. Written as DNA, the CDR3 is TGTGCCAGCAGCCTCGGGTCGGGCGAGCAGTACTTC. Translation gives CASSLGSGEQYF.

The V and J genes are TRBV6-5 and TRBJ2-7; 9 bases fit TRBD1. V lost 2 bases and J lost 6; bases outside the gene matches: 5. The CDR3 is 14 residues long. Germline V CDR1 and CDR2: MNHEY, SVGAGI. The DNA for the CDR3 is TGTGCCAGCAGTTACGGGACAGGGTCGGGCGAGCAGTACTTC. Its protein product is CASSYGTGSGEQYF.

The V call is TRBV2, the J call TRBJ2-7; 7 bases are shared with TRBD2. Germline V CDR1 and CDR2: SNHLY, FYNNEI. V shed 7 bases and J 5 bases; nucleotides not matched to a gene: 14. The CDR3 is made up of 15 amino acids. The CDR3 region is CASIPESGIVDEQYF. The CDR3 coding sequence is TGTGCCAGCATTCCTGAGAGCGGGATTGTCGACGAGCAGTACTTC.

This clone appeared a few times. The CDR3 loop is CASSREQGSTEAFF. CDR3 coding DNA: TGTGCCAGTAGTAGGGAACAGGGAAGCACTGAAGCTTTCTTT. The gene calls are TRBV19 and TRBJ1-1, with a weak D call TRBD1 (6 bases). Trimming shortened V by 4 bases and J by 4 bases, and 13 bases separated the two germline ends. CDR1 LNHDA and CDR2 SQIVND come from the germline V gene (reference sequence). The CDR3 is 14 amino acids.

V gene TRBV7-9 combines with J gene TRBJ1-2, with D possibly TRBD1 on 5 matching bases. Trimming took off 5 bases at V and 8 bases at J, with 18 bases between the two ends. The CDR3 is made up of 14 amino acids. Germline V lookup: CDR1 SEHNR, CDR2 FQNEAQ (reference sequence). The CDR3 is CASSLVGREDGYTF. CDR3 nucleotides: TGTGCCAGCAGCCTGGTGGGCAGGGAAGACGGCTACACCTTC.

The chain joins TRBV11-2 to TRBJ2-1, with 11 bases matching TRBD1. The CDR3 runs to 17 residues. Germline V gene sequence: CDR1 SGHAT, CDR2 FQNNGV. The V gene end was trimmed by 10 bases and the J gene end by 5 bases; junction bases not matched to a gene: 16. DNA of the CDR3: TGTGCCACCCACCGGACAGGGGGCGGGTATTCCCACAATGAGCAGTTCTTC. Protein: CATHRTGGGYSHNEQFF.

The chain has TRBV2 and TRBJ2-1; 9 bases align to TRBD2. Germline values: CDR1 SNHLY, CDR2 FYNNEI. V lost 4 bases and J lost 8; bases outside the gene matches: 15. CDR3 length equals 17 residues. The CDR3 nucleotides read TGTGCCAGCAGTGGACCCTTAGCGGGAGTAGACGGGGATGAGCAGTTCTTC. Amino acids: CASSGPLAGVDGDEQFF.

J is TRBJ2-2 and V is TRBV13, with D possibly TRBD2 on 5 matching bases. The CDR3 covers 16 residues. Trimming removed 4 bases from V and 7 bases from J, with 19 bases in between. Per germline, CDR1 PRHDT and CDR2 FYEKMQ (reference sequence). In DNA form, the CDR3 reads TGTGCCAGCAGCTCTGGTATGAAGGAAGGAGGCGGGGAGCTGTTTTTT. This codes for CASSSGMKEGGGELFF.

The rearrangement links TRBV6-6 to TRBJ1-6; a possible D gene is TRBD1 (5 bases). V dropped 8 bases and J dropped 11 bases, with 13 bases sitting between them. Germline V CDR1 and CDR2: MNHNY, SVGAGI (reference sequence). This CDR3 comprises 12 residues. The CDR3 sequence: CASGTVIAPLHF. CDR3 DNA sequence: TGTGCCAGCGGGACTGTAATAGCACCCCTCCACTTT.

This chain uses TRBV10-3 with TRBJ1-2; D is perhaps TRBD1 (5 bases). This CDR3 contains 12 residues. Trimming shortened V by 3 bases and J by 8 bases, and 10 bases separated the two germline ends. Germline V CDR1 and CDR2: ENHRY, SYGVKD. CDR3 DNA sequence: TGTGCCATCAGTGACAGGGTCGAGGGCTACACCTTC. It is translated as CAISDRVEGYTF.

This clone was observed a few times. The CDR3 DNA sequence: TGTGCCAGCAGCTTCTTTCAGTACACTGAAGCTTTCTTT. Its translation is CASSFFQYTEAFF. This chain joins TRBV11-3 and TRBJ1-1; D is uncertain. Germline V lookup: CDR1 SGHNT, CDR2 YENEEA. V was pared by 3 bases and J by 3 bases, with 8 bases between. The CDR3 consists of 13 residues. The full variable domain, its missing parts supplied by reference TRBV11-3 and TRBJ1-1, is EAGVVQSPRYKIIEKKQPVAFWCNPISGHNTLYWYLQNLGQGPELLIRYENEEAVDDSQLPKDRFSAERLKGVDSTLKIQPAELGDSAVYLCASSFFQYTEAFFGQGTRLTVV.

There are a few counts of this clone. This chain's CDR3 is CATSIGGVNEKLFF. Written as DNA, the CDR3 is TGTGCCACCAGCATCGGCGGCGTTAATGAAAAACTGTTTTTT. The chain uses TRBV15 and TRBJ1-4; no firm D call. V lost 4 bases and J lost 4, with 10 bases in between. The CDR3 runs to 14 residues. CDR1 is LNHNV and CDR2 is YYDKDF in the germline V gene (reference sequence).

The chain is built from TRBV19 and TRBJ2-7; D is possibly TRBD1 (6 bases). V was pared by 4 bases and J by 2 bases, with 9 bases between. Germline V lookup: CDR1 LNHDA, CDR2 SQIVND (reference sequence). The CDR3 consists of 13 residues. The CDR3 is CASSTTGTYEQYF. CDR3 coding DNA: TGTGCCAGTAGTACGACAGGCACCTACGAGCAGTACTTC.

This rearrangement joins TRBV2 to TRBJ1-2; 10 bases line up with TRBD1. The CDR3 runs to 15 residues. Trimming cost V 2 bases and J 10 bases; bases outside gene matches: 10. From germline, CDR1 is SNHLY and CDR2 FYNNEI. CDR3 DNA sequence: TGTGCCAGCAGTGAATCGACAGGGGGCGATTCAACCTACACCTTC. This gives the protein CASSESTGGDSTYTF.

The rearrangement links TRBV29-1 to TRBJ1-5, with D maybe TRBD1 (6 bases). The CDR3 is 12 residues long. The V and J ends lost 7 bases and 6 bases respectively, with 13 bases between them. CDR1 and CDR2 from the germline V gene are SQVTM and ANQGSEA. DNA for the CDR3: TGCAGCGCAGGGGACCCAGGTCAGCCCCAGCATTTT. Translated, it gives CSAGDPGQPQHF.

This clone was counted once. V and J are TRBV30 and TRBJ1-2; 8 nucleotides match TRBD1. Trimming took 4 bases from V and 1 from J; bases not matched to a gene: 17. The CDR3 runs to 18 residues. Looked up from germline, CDR1 is GTSNPN and CDR2 is SVGIG (reference sequence). The CDR3 protein is CAWIRTRDRRLVNYGYTF. As DNA, the CDR3 is TGTGCCTGGATCCGGACCCGGGACAGGAGGTTGGTTAACTATGGCTACACCTTC.